These 32 T cell receptor beta chains share one sample of origin, sequenced in a study of CD8+ T cells in alopecia areata (dated by TCRdb to 2016 to 2019). The time point label corresponds to: baseline before oral tofacitinib. Receptors were amplified or captured by the immunoSEQ multiplex PCR assay. RNA was extracted from all samples and reverse transcribed into cDNA as template for TCR sequencing. The immuneACCESS repertoire file appears here via TCRdb, limited to in-frame rearrangements. These files lack a portion of the clones; in checked studies, under half of the deficit traces to unresolved V genes, and the cause of the others is not known. Here the sample has 150,000 or so clones; 49% occur a single time. The top ten constitute roughly a sixth of the sample. The sequencing used CD8+ T cells sorted from blood, collected at week 0. All receptors derive from a human donor with alopecia areata.

CDR3 DNA: TGTGCCAGCAGTTTCCAGGGTTTCAATCAGCCCCAGCATTTT. Translation gives CASSFQGFNQPQHF. The chain recombines TRBV7-9 with TRBJ1-5; a weak D match, TRBD1 (5 bases). In germline, CDR1 is SEHNR, CDR2 FQNEAQ (reference sequence). This CDR3 region has 14 residues. The V end was cut by 6 bases, the J end by 3 bases, with 12 bases between.

The CDR3 spells CASSPRRGTGDNEQYF. The DNA of the CDR3 is TGTGCCAGCAGCCCCCGGAGGGGGACAGGGGACAACGAGCAGTACTTC. The gene calls are TRBV14 and TRBJ2-7, with 10 bases lining up with TRBD1. Germline V gene data show CDR1 as SGHDN and CDR2 as FVKESK. V dropped 4 bases and J dropped 5; count of bases not matched to a gene: 11. The CDR3 is 16 residues long.

This sequence joins TRBV9 and TRBJ2-7, with 10 positions matching TRBD1. CDR1 and CDR2 from the germline V gene are SGDLS and YYNGEE. The CDR3 totals 14 residues. J gave up 4 bases and V 6 bases, and 7 bases lay outside the gene matches. The CDR3 protein is CASNNPGQGYEQYF. For the CDR3, the DNA is TGTGCCAGCAACAATCCGGGACAGGGGTACGAGCAGTACTTC.

This clone came up many times. The chain couples TRBV10-3 to TRBJ2-1; D is undetermined. Trimming left V 2 bases short and J 3 bases short, with 14 bases between. The CDR3 is 16 residues long. CDR1 and CDR2 (germline): ENHRY, SYGVKD. The CDR3, as DNA: TGTGCCATCAGTGAGAAGGGTCAGGAAGACTACAATGAGCAGTTCTTC. Translating gives CAISEKGQEDYNEQFF.

This clone came up a few times. The rearrangement joins TRBV2 to TRBJ2-5; the match to TRBD2 covers 9 bases. The germline gives CDR1 SNHLY, CDR2 FYNNEI. The CDR3 sequence is 14 residues long. The trim removed 2 bases at V and 2 bases at J, leaving 0 bases unmatched. The CDR3 DNA reads as TGTGCCAGCAGTGAAACTAGCGGGCAAGAGACCCAGTACTTC. Amino acids: CASSETSGQETQYF.

At least ten counts were recorded for this clone. A read error may account for a junction end that differs from germline. Other DNA sequences from this sample encode an identical CDR3 as well. This chain joins TRBV7-7 and TRBJ2-3; D is unresolved. The CDR3 consists of 13 residues. Germline V gives CDR1 SSHAT, CDR2 FNYEAQ (reference sequence). The CDR3 here is CASSFSRTDTQYF. DNA of the CDR3: TGTGCTAGCAGCTTTTCCCGCACAGATACGCAGTATTTT.

This clone was detected only a few times. The chain couples TRBV7-9 to TRBJ2-1; the D gene is possibly TRBD2 (5 bases). The germline V gene has CDR1 SEHNR and CDR2 FQNEAQ (reference sequence). The V gene lost 5 bases and the J gene lost 12 bases, with 11 bases spanning the gap. The CDR3 totals 11 residues. In DNA form, the CDR3 reads TGTGCCAGCAGCCCTGGAGGAGGGCAGTTCTTC. This translates into CASSPGGGQFF.

This clone was counted only a few times. J is TRBJ2-1 and V is TRBV7-8; 8 bases are shared with TRBD2. There are 15 residues in the CDR3. With V trimmed by 2 bases and J by 5 bases, 5 bases remained unmatched. CDR1 is SGHVS and CDR2 is FQNEAQ in the germline V gene. The chain's CDR3 is CASSLPAGEHNEQFF. The CDR3 region has the DNA TGTGCCAGCAGCTTACCAGCGGGGGAACACAATGAGCAGTTCTTC.

The chain has TRBV29-1 and TRBJ1-1; maybe TRBD1 (5 bases). The CDR3 length is 11 residues. V dropped 1 base and J dropped 11 bases, with 11 bases sitting between them. Looked up from germline, CDR1 is SQVTM and CDR2 is ANQGSEA. The CDR3, as DNA: TGCAGCGTTGAAGGGGGCACTTCCGCTTTCTTT. Translation: CSVEGGTSAFF.

The CDR3 nucleotides read TGTGCCAGCAGTCCTCTTAGCGGGGGGTTGGGAGAGCAGTACTTC. It specifies CASSPLSGGLGEQYF. The J gene is TRBJ2-7, the V gene TRBV27; 10 nucleotides align to TRBD2. The V and J ends lost 5 bases and 7 bases, in that order; junction bases with no gene match: 11. Looked up from germline, CDR1 is MNHEY and CDR2 is SMNVEV (reference sequence). The CDR3 is 15 residues long.

This clone was counted only a few times. CDR3 residues: CASSLRMGLAVGGEQYF. The CDR3 region has the DNA TGTGCCAGCAGCTTAAGGATGGGACTAGCGGTGGGGGGCGAGCAGTACTTC. The genes are TRBV7-9 and TRBJ2-7; 11 positions match TRBD2. The V gene's germline CDR1 is SEHNR and CDR2 FQNEAQ (reference sequence). This CDR3 has 17 amino acids. After removal of 2 bases from V and 6 bases from J, the junction contained 12 bases not matched to a gene.

This clone was found a few times. The chain is built from TRBV2 and TRBJ2-3; 8 nucleotides match TRBD2. CDR3 length equals 14 residues. Germline V gives CDR1 SNHLY, CDR2 FYNNEI. Losses at the gene ends were 9 bases for V and 2 bases for J; bases not matched to a gene: 7. The CDR3, as DNA: TGTGCCAGGGGTGGCGGGGGGCACACAGATACGCAGTATTTT. The encoded protein is CARGGGGHTDTQYF.

The chain has TRBV20-1 and TRBJ1-1; D is unclear. Trimming took off 7 bases at V and 4 bases at J, with 10 bases between the two ends. This CDR3 spans 11 amino acids. Germline CDR1 DFQATT, CDR2 SNEGSKA (reference sequence). The CDR3 here is CSVPSGTEAFF. The CDR3 DNA is TGCAGTGTTCCGAGCGGCACTGAAGCTTTCTTT.

The chain employs TRBV29-1 and TRBJ2-2, with a tentative D call TRBD1 (5 bases). V lost 2 bases and J 0 bases, leaving 7 bases between the germline ends. Germline CDR1 reads SQVTM; CDR2 reads ANQGSEA. The CDR3 totals 14 residues. CDR3 residues: CSVEQGSNTGELFF. The CDR3 DNA reads TGCAGCGTTGAACAGGGTTCGAACACCGGGGAGCTGTTTTTT.

A few counts support this clone. The chain links TRBV6-1 to TRBJ1-2, with 8 bases identical to TRBD1. This CDR3 has 14 residues. Trimming cost V 7 bases and J 7 bases; bases outside gene matches: 11. The germline CDR1 and CDR2 sequences are MNHNS and SASEGT. CDR3 region: CASKRRTGILGYTF. The CDR3 DNA follows: TGTGCCAGCAAACGGCGGACAGGGATCCTTGGCTACACCTTC.

V and J are TRBV4-1 and TRBJ1-5; 10 bases are shared with TRBD1. The CDR3 covers 14 residues. Trimming at V came to 1 base and at J to 6 bases, leaving 0 bases not matched to a gene. Germline CDR1 and CDR2: MGHRA and YSYEKL. The CDR3 sequence: CASSQGTGGQPQHF. CDR3 bases: TGCGCCAGCAGCCAAGGGACAGGGGGTCAGCCCCAGCATTTT.

This clone was observed a handful of times. The rearrangement links TRBV19 to TRBJ1-1; D remains unclear. Germline CDR1 is LNHDA and CDR2 is SQIVND (reference sequence). V was trimmed by 3 bases and J by 0 bases, leaving 14 bases between them. The CDR3 is made up of 16 amino acids. CDR3 residues: CASSMGRTHMNTEAFF. CDR3 DNA sequence: TGTGCCAGTAGTATGGGCAGGACCCACATGAACACTGAAGCTTTCTTT.

The chain couples TRBV30 to TRBJ2-5, with 13 bases fitting TRBD2. V shed 0 bases and J 1 base; nucleotides not matched to a gene: 2. Germline CDR1 is GTSNPN and CDR2 is SVGIG (reference sequence). The CDR3 runs to 16 residues. Written as DNA, the CDR3 is TGTGCCTGGAGTGTCGGACTAGCGGGGGCCCAAGAGACCCAGTACTTC. This gives the protein CAWSVGLAGAQETQYF.

The chain has TRBV7-9 and TRBJ2-7, with D perhaps TRBD1 (5 bases). There are 13 residues in the CDR3. Trimming took off 5 bases at V and 5 bases at J, with 13 bases between the two ends. CDR1 is SEHNR, CDR2 FQNEAQ, per germline (reference sequence). The CDR3 bases are TGTGCCAGCAGCCCAGACCCCAGGGACGAGCAGTACTTC. This translates into CASSPDPRDEQYF.

The genes are TRBV27 and TRBJ2-3; D possibly matches TRBD1 or TRBD2 (5 bases each). V was trimmed by 3 bases and J by 2 bases, leaving 12 bases between them. Germline V lookup: CDR1 MNHEY, CDR2 SMNVEV (reference sequence). This CDR3 comprises 15 residues. In DNA form, the CDR3 reads TGTGCCAGCAGTTTCCGGGACGGACACACAGATACGCAGTATTTT. Amino acids: CASSFRDGHTDTQYF.

V usage is TRBV4-1 and J usage is TRBJ1-1, with no clear D. The germline CDR1 and CDR2 sequences are MGHRA and YSYEKL. The CDR3 runs 13 residues. V was shortened by 0 bases and J by 6 bases, with 8 bases between the two germline ends. CDR3 sequence: CASSQDPEAEAFF. The CDR3 DNA sequence: TGCGCCAGCAGCCAAGACCCGGAGGCTGAAGCTTTCTTT.

This clone was counted once. Other DNA sequences within the sample encode an identical CDR3. The chain employs TRBV5-6 and TRBJ2-3; D is unclear. The length of the CDR3 is 12 residues. Trimming left V 0 bases short and J 5 bases short, with 4 bases between. The germline V gene has CDR1 SGHDT and CDR2 YYEEEE. The CDR3 here is CASSLEVDTQYF. CDR3 in DNA: TGTGCCAGCAGCTTGGAGGTAGATACGCAGTATTTT.

The chain couples TRBV5-6 to TRBJ2-5, with D perhaps matching TRBD1 (6 bases). This CDR3 spans 14 amino acids. With 2 bases removed from V and 2 bases from J, the gap between germline ends came to 10 bases. CDR1 is SGHDT and CDR2 is YYEEEE in the germline V gene. Written as DNA, the CDR3 is TGTGCCAGCAGCTTCCCGACAGGACAAGAGACCCAGTACTTC. This gives the protein CASSFPTGQETQYF.

This chain uses TRBV30 with TRBJ2-1, with D perhaps matching TRBD1 (5 bases). Per germline, CDR1 GTSNPN and CDR2 SVGIG (reference sequence). Trimming removed 5 bases from V and 8 bases from J, with 13 bases in between. CDR3 length: 12 residues. CDR3: CAWGAKKDEQFF. In DNA, the CDR3 is TGTGCCTGGGGGGCAAAGAAGGATGAGCAGTTCTTC.

A remark on this clone: This may arise from a read error, as a much more abundant clone is one base away. Here the CDR3 reads CASSGSGASYEQFF. The CDR3 DNA reads as TGTGCCAGCAGTGGGTCGGGCGCAAGCTACGAGCAGTTCTTC. The chain joins TRBV6-1 to TRBJ2-1; unclear D gene. V gave up 4 bases and J gave up 10 bases, with 17 bases separating them. Germline-derived CDR1 and CDR2 are MNHNS and SASEGT. The CDR3 totals 14 residues.

This clone occurred a few times. The chain couples TRBV9 to TRBJ1-2, with D maybe TRBD1 (6 bases). The length of the CDR3 is 13 residues. Germline loops: CDR1 SGDLS, CDR2 YYNGEE. Trimming left V 6 bases short and J 3 bases short, with 12 bases between. The CDR3 sequence is CASTQGTHYGYTF. The CDR3 DNA reads TGTGCCAGCACCCAAGGGACACACTATGGCTACACCTTC.

This clone was observed a few times. The J gene is TRBJ2-7, the V gene TRBV7-9; D may be TRBD2 (6 bases). Trimming removed 1 base from V and 5 bases from J, with 12 bases in between. This CDR3 is built from 14 residues. The germline gives CDR1 SEHNR, CDR2 FQNEAQ (reference sequence). CDR3 in amino acids: CASSLEDYLHEQYF. The CDR3, as DNA: TGTGCCAGCAGCTTAGAGGACTACCTCCACGAGCAGTACTTC.

This chain joins TRBV18 and TRBJ1-2, with D hard to call. This CDR3 is 13 amino acids long. Looked up from germline, CDR1 is KGHSH and CDR2 is LQKENI. V lost 2 bases, J lost 1 base, and 5 bases lay in between. This CDR3 reads CASSPASNYGYTF. CDR3 sequence (DNA): TGTGCCAGCTCACCAGCAAGTAACTATGGCTACACCTTC.

This chain joins TRBV27 and TRBJ1-5; 8 nucleotides match TRBD1. The CDR3 totals 15 residues. V was pared by 6 bases and J by 4 bases, with 8 bases of the junction left unmatched. CDR1 and CDR2 from the germline V gene are MNHEY and SMNVEV (reference sequence). The CDR3 region has the DNA TGTGCCAGCAGGGAAAGGACAGGGTCTAATCAGCCCCAGCATTTT. This encodes CASRERTGSNQPQHF.

The chain links TRBV30 to TRBJ1-1; D perhaps matches TRBD1 (5 bases). CDR1 GTSNPN and CDR2 SVGIG come from the germline V gene (reference sequence). The V gene lost 0 bases and the J gene lost 2 bases, with 13 bases spanning the gap. This CDR3 spans 15 amino acids. CDR3 residues: CAWSVGVGANTEAFF. CDR3 DNA: TGTGCCTGGAGTGTAGGCGTCGGGGCTAACACTGAAGCTTTCTTT.

This rearrangement joins TRBV30 to TRBJ2-1; 9 positions agree with TRBD2. The germline V gene has CDR1 GTSNPN and CDR2 SVGIG (reference sequence). The CDR3 is 16 residues long. V shed 0 bases and J 2 bases; nucleotides not matched to a gene: 5. The CDR3 spells CAWSVERGEAYNEQFF. The CDR3 DNA sequence: TGTGCCTGGAGTGTCGAGCGGGGGGAGGCCTACAATGAGCAGTTCTTC. Full variable domain (outside the CDR3, taken from reference TRBV30 and TRBJ2-1): SQTIHQWPATLVQPVGSPLSLECTVEGTSNPNLYWYRQAAGRGLQLLFYSVGIGQISSEVPQNLSASRPQDRQFILSSKKLLLSDSGFYLCAWSVERGEAYNEQFFGPGTRLTVL.

The gene calls are TRBV25-1 and TRBJ2-7; D might be TRBD1 (6 bases). CDR1 and CDR2 (germline): MGHDK, SYGVNS. V lost 1 base and J 3 bases, leaving 16 bases between the germline ends. The CDR3 is 16 residues long. CDR3 DNA: TGTGCCAGCAGTGAATCCAGGGGCAGGGGCAGCTACGAGCAGTACTTC. This codes for CASSESRGRGSYEQYF.